The entry that follows covers one T cell receptor beta chain sequence. Its antigen is not identified. TCR alpha and TCR beta cDNA libraries carrying sample barcodes and UMIs were produced by 5'RACE using constant-segment primers. TCRdb re-derived calls from the 5' RACE reads in MiXCR, one entry per CDR3 protein. The table has about 470,000 distinct CDR3 sequences, around 25% seen once. The sample is drawn from a study of T-cell memory formation after mild COVID-19. Across the whole study: In these data, TCR clusters were largely donor specific. Study-level results: Researchers report contracting CD4+ clones mostly in CM and EM, with CD8+ clones in EMRA. Second-wave clones that peaked on day 37 lacked confirmed SARS-CoV-2 specificity.

Looked up from germline, CDR1 is GTSNPN and CDR2 is SVGIG (reference sequence). This CDR3 is built from 12 residues. V lost 2 bases to trimming and J lost 5 bases, with 7 bases between them. The receptor was isolated from an adult woman who had mild COVID-19 (a few samples of this study predate the infection). Cell type and time point are not known. V gene TRBV30 combines with J gene TRBJ1-5; D is unresolved. Sequenced material: PBMCs or a T cell subset sorted from them (not recorded which). As DNA, the CDR3 is TGTGCCTGGAGTAACTGGGATCAGCCCCAGCATTTT. This codes for CAWSNWDQPQHF. Complete variable domain (other parts from reference TRBV30 and TRBJ1-5): SQTIHQWPATLVQPVGSPLSLECTVEGTSNPNLYWYRQAAGRGLQLLFYSVGIGQISSEVPQNLSASRPQDRQFILSSKKLLLSDSGFYLCAWSNWDQPQHFGDGTRLSIL.